One and the same sample provided the 22 T cell receptor beta chains below, sequenced in a study of T cells in localized non-small cell lung cancer. Only in-frame clones appear in the TCRdb table, and some are missing; sequencing was by immunoSEQ multiplex PCR. The table includes roughly 30,000 clones, around 92% detected once. The specimen was peripheral blood mononuclear cells, collected before any cancer treatment. The origin of the receptors is a woman aged 35-75 years with stage III lung adenocarcinoma.

This rearrangement joins TRBV2 to TRBJ2-3; tentatively, D is TRBD2 (8 bases). CDR1 is SNHLY, CDR2 FYNNEI, per germline. This CDR3 spans 18 amino acids. V was cut by 4 bases and J by 0 bases, with 20 bases left in between. Written as DNA, the CDR3 is TGTGCCAGCAGTGCGAGGGGGCGGGGGGCCCGGAGCACAGATACGCAGTATTTT. Translation: CASSARGRGARSTDTQYF.

A remark on this clone: At one of its ends the junction is not consistent with the germline gene, which may arise from a read error. This specimen includes other DNA sequences encoding the same CDR3. The rearrangement links TRBV7-9 to TRBJ1-1; the D is unclear. CDR1 and CDR2 from the germline V gene are SEHNR and FQNEAQ (reference sequence). The CDR3 has 15 amino acids. The CDR3 nucleotides read TGCGCCAGCAGCTTAGCGGGAAGGGAGGGCACTGAAGCTTTCTTT. Protein product: CASSLAGREGTEAFF.

V is TRBV4-1 and J is TRBJ1-1; maybe TRBD1 (5 bases). CDR1 is MGHRA, CDR2 YSYEKL, per germline. The V and J ends lost 3 bases and 0 bases respectively, with 11 bases between them. The CDR3 is 15 residues long. The CDR3: CASSQQWGLNTEAFF. The CDR3 DNA reads as TGCGCCAGCAGCCAGCAGTGGGGCTTGAACACTGAAGCTTTCTTT.

This clone is a singleton in its sample. The chain recombines TRBV2 with TRBJ2-5; TRBD1 might be the D (5 bases). Germline V CDR1 and CDR2: SNHLY, FYNNEI. The CDR3 length is 12 residues. V was trimmed by 8 bases and J by 0 bases, leaving 7 bases between them. CDR3 coding DNA: TGTGCCAGCTCGGACAACCAAGAGACCCAGTACTTC. Translation: CASSDNQETQYF. Together with reference TRBV2 and TRBJ2-5, the CDR3 gives the full variable domain: EPEVTQTPSHQVTQMGQEVILRCVPISNHLYFYWYRQILGQKVEFLVSFYNNEISEKSEIFDDQFSVERPDGSNFTLKIRSTKLEDSAMYFCASSDNQETQYFGPGTRLLVL.

The J gene is TRBJ2-5, the V gene TRBV5-1; TRBD2 aligns across 7 bases. CDR1 and CDR2 (germline): SGHRS, YFSETQ. CDR3 length: 14 amino acids. Trimming at V came to 4 bases and at J to 2 bases, leaving 5 bases not matched to a gene. The CDR3 protein is CASSHGTTQETQYF. DNA for the CDR3: TGCGCCAGCAGCCACGGGACTACTCAAGAGACCCAGTACTTC.

The chain has TRBV4-1 and TRBJ1-6; no reliable D call. V was cut by 4 bases and J by 6 bases, with 7 bases left in between. The CDR3 has 13 amino acids. CDR1 is MGHRA and CDR2 is YSYEKL in the germline V gene. The CDR3 loop reads CASSLEFNSPLHF. CDR3 DNA sequence: TGCGCCAGCAGCCTTGAATTTAATTCACCCCTCCACTTT.

The chain joins TRBV4-3 to TRBJ2-6, with 7 bases matching TRBD1. There are 21 residues in the CDR3. After removal of 0 bases from V and 0 bases from J, the junction contained 14 bases not matched to a gene. From germline, CDR1 is LGHNA and CDR2 YSLEER. The CDR3 loop reads CASSQDRFATGVNSGANVLTF. CDR3 DNA: TGCGCCAGCAGCCAAGATAGATTTGCCACAGGGGTAAACTCTGGGGCCAACGTCCTGACTTTC.

The V call is TRBV19, the J call TRBJ2-1; a weak D match, TRBD1 (6 bases). Germline CDR1 is LNHDA and CDR2 is SQIVND (reference sequence). The CDR3 has 14 residues. V shed 9 bases and J shed 6 bases, with 18 bases lying between them. The CDR3 protein is CASRWNFRGNEQFF. The DNA of the CDR3 is TGTGCCAGCCGATGGAACTTCAGGGGCAATGAGCAGTTCTTC.

This chain joins TRBV4-3 and TRBJ2-1; D is unclear. The CDR3 length is 15 residues. Deletions cut 7 bases from V and 0 bases from J, with 13 bases between. Germline-derived CDR1 and CDR2 are LGHNA and YSLEER. Here the CDR3 reads CASTQRLSSYNEQFF. Here the CDR3 DNA reads TGCGCCAGCACTCAAAGGCTAAGCTCCTACAATGAGCAGTTCTTC.

This chain connects TRBV6-1 to TRBJ2-7; 9 bases are shared with TRBD1. CDR1 and CDR2 (germline): MNHNS, SASEGT. The CDR3 is 14 residues long. Unmatched junction bases numbered 6, after V lost 5 bases and J lost 4 bases. Written as DNA, the CDR3 is TGTGCCAGCAGTCGGGACAGGGTTAGGTACGAGCAGTACTTC. It codes for CASSRDRVRYEQYF.

V is TRBV11-2 and J is TRBJ1-2; D is unclear. The CDR3 covers 14 residues. The germline V gene encodes CDR1 SGHAT and CDR2 FQNNGV. Trimming removed 3 bases at V and 6 bases at J, with 14 bases between. CDR3 protein: CASSFRAFGNGYTF. CDR3 bases: TGTGCCAGCAGCTTCCGGGCCTTTGGAAATGGCTACACCTTC.

The gene calls are TRBV6-6 and TRBJ2-7; TRBD1 or TRBD2 may be the D gene (5 bases each). V lost 4 bases to trimming and J lost 0 bases, with 13 bases between them. CDR3 size: 15 residues. Germline CDR1 reads MNHNY; CDR2 reads SVGAGI (reference sequence). CDR3 coding DNA: TGTGCCAGCAGTTCGGGACGGCCTTACTCCTACGAGCAGTACTTC. The encoded protein is CASSSGRPYSYEQYF.

The chain is built from TRBV7-6 and TRBJ1-3; D gene uncertain. Per the germline V gene, CDR1 is SGHVS and CDR2 is FNYEAQ. The CDR3 is made up of 16 amino acids. Trimming stripped 2 bases from V and 0 bases from J, with 11 bases between. The CDR3, as DNA: TGTGCCAGCAGCTTAAATCTCGGGGACTCTGGAAACACCATATATTTT. Translating it yields CASSLNLGDSGNTIYF.

The rearrangement links TRBV7-3 to TRBJ1-6; D not resolved. V dropped 4 bases and J dropped 8 bases, with 12 bases sitting between them. Per germline, CDR1 SGHTA and CDR2 FQGTGA. The CDR3 sequence is 14 residues long. Here the CDR3 reads CASSSGLQDSPLHF. DNA of the CDR3: TGTGCCAGCAGCTCGGGCCTTCAGGATTCACCCCTCCACTTT.

The chain is built from TRBV11-1 and TRBJ2-2; weak D call: TRBD1 (7 bases). This CDR3 comprises 16 residues. V was clipped by 0 bases and J by 5 bases, with 13 bases between them. CDR1 and CDR2 from the germline V gene are SGHAT and FQDESV (reference sequence). The chain's CDR3 is CASSLAEGAYTGELFF. CDR3 in DNA: TGTGCCAGCAGCTTAGCGGAGGGGGCGTATACCGGGGAGCTGTTTTTT. Filled out from reference TRBV11-1 and TRBJ2-2, the complete variable domain reads EAEVAQSPRYKITEKSQAVAFWCDPISGHATLYWYRQILGQGPELLVQFQDESVVDDSQLPKDRFSAERLKGVDSTLKIQPAELGDSAMYLCASSLAEGAYTGELFFGEGSRLTVL.

The J gene is TRBJ2-1, the V gene TRBV20-1; no clear D. The V gene lost 6 bases and the J gene lost 6 bases, with 9 bases spanning the gap. Germline CDR1 reads DFQATT; CDR2 reads SNEGSKA (reference sequence). The CDR3 has 11 residues. CDR3 DNA sequence: TGCAGTGCCCCCCTTGTCAATGAGCAGTTCTTC. Translated: CSAPLVNEQFF.

The CDR3 loop reads CASSPRDSRGTDTQYF. The DNA for the CDR3 is TGTGCCAGCAGCCCCCGGGACTCCCGCGGCACAGATACGCAGTATTTT. The V call is TRBV11-3, the J call TRBJ2-3; maybe TRBD2 (6 bases). V dropped 5 bases and J dropped 1 base, with 16 bases sitting between them. CDR3 length equals 16 residues. The V gene's germline CDR1 is SGHNT and CDR2 YENEEA. The full variable domain, rest sourced from reference TRBV11-3 and TRBJ2-3, is EAGVVQSPRYKIIEKKQPVAFWCNPISGHNTLYWYLQNLGQGPELLIRYENEEAVDDSQLPKDRFSAERLKGVDSTLKIQPAELGDSAVYLCASSPRDSRGTDTQYFGPGTRLTVL.

This chain uses TRBV6-4 with TRBJ1-2, with a tentative D call TRBD1 (5 bases). The CDR3 is made up of 14 amino acids. V lost 4 bases, J lost 8 bases, and 17 bases lay in between. Germline V CDR1 and CDR2: MRHNA, SNTAGT. CDR3 protein: CASSASQGRQGYTF. As DNA, the CDR3 is TGTGCCAGCAGTGCCTCTCAGGGCCGGCAGGGCTACACCTTC.

This clone came up once. The CDR3 loop is CSVDHGDGETQYF. The CDR3 bases are TGCAGCGTTGACCACGGGGATGGGGAGACCCAGTACTTC. The chain couples TRBV29-1 to TRBJ2-5, with D perhaps TRBD2 (5 bases). Per germline, CDR1 SQVTM and CDR2 ANQGSEA. The CDR3 sequence is 13 residues long. The germline V and J ends were trimmed by 3 bases and 5 bases, with 13 bases remaining between them.

The chain carries TRBV2 and TRBJ1-1, with 9 bases lining up with TRBD1. Losses at the gene ends were 6 bases for V and 1 base for J; bases not matched to a gene: 3. CDR1 and CDR2 from the germline V gene are SNHLY and FYNNEI. The CDR3 runs to 14 residues. In DNA, the CDR3 is TGTGCCAGCAGGAAGGACAGGGGGAACACTGAAGCTTTCTTT. It is translated as CASRKDRGNTEAFF.

V and J are TRBV30 and TRBJ1-5; D remains unclear. Germline V gives CDR1 GTSNPN, CDR2 SVGIG (reference sequence). The germline V and J ends were trimmed by 0 bases and 7 bases, with 10 bases remaining between them. This CDR3 spans 13 amino acids. DNA for the CDR3: TGTGCCTGGAGTGTACGAGGAGGACAGCCCCAGCATTTT. It encodes CAWSVRGGQPQHF.

In its sample, this clone was seen once. The chain joins TRBV2 to TRBJ2-1, with D unclear. V lost 1 base, J lost 3 bases, and 4 bases lay in between. Germline V lookup: CDR1 SNHLY, CDR2 FYNNEI. CDR3 size: 13 residues. CDR3 nucleotides: TGTGCCAGCAGTGAAGGCTACTACAATGAGCAGTTCTTC. It translates to CASSEGYYNEQFF.